This T cell receptor (beta chain) was profiled in a study of graft-versus-host responses after intestinal transplantation. Whole-study context: Uniformly, recipients were administered anti-thymocyte globulin induction with subsequent tacrolimus and steroids for about 3 years.

Graft-derived tissue was subjected to processing to liberate intraepithelial and lamina propria lymphocytes. With regard to this clone: Its antigen is currently unknown.

This table comes from immunoSEQ multiplex PCR, and its TCRdb copy is limited to in-frame clones, with some not included. The table includes 20,000 or so clones, roughly four fifths detected once. General study findings and limits: Recipient marrow harbored GvH clones, some of which surfaced first in ileum or blood.

The V end was cut by 0 bases, the J end by 6 bases, with 17 bases between. Germline CDR1 reads PRHDT; CDR2 reads FYEKMQ (reference sequence). This CDR3 is 16 amino acids long. This TCR derives from a human patient who received an intestinal transplant, so some T cells may come from the graft donor. This sequence joins TRBV13 and TRBJ1-2; no firm D call. The sample here was ileum tissue, taken 12 days after intestinal transplant. The CDR3 DNA follows: TGTGCCAGCAGCTTAGGGATGCGGGAGGGAGTGGATGGCTACACCTTC. Its translation: CASSLGMREGVDGYTF.